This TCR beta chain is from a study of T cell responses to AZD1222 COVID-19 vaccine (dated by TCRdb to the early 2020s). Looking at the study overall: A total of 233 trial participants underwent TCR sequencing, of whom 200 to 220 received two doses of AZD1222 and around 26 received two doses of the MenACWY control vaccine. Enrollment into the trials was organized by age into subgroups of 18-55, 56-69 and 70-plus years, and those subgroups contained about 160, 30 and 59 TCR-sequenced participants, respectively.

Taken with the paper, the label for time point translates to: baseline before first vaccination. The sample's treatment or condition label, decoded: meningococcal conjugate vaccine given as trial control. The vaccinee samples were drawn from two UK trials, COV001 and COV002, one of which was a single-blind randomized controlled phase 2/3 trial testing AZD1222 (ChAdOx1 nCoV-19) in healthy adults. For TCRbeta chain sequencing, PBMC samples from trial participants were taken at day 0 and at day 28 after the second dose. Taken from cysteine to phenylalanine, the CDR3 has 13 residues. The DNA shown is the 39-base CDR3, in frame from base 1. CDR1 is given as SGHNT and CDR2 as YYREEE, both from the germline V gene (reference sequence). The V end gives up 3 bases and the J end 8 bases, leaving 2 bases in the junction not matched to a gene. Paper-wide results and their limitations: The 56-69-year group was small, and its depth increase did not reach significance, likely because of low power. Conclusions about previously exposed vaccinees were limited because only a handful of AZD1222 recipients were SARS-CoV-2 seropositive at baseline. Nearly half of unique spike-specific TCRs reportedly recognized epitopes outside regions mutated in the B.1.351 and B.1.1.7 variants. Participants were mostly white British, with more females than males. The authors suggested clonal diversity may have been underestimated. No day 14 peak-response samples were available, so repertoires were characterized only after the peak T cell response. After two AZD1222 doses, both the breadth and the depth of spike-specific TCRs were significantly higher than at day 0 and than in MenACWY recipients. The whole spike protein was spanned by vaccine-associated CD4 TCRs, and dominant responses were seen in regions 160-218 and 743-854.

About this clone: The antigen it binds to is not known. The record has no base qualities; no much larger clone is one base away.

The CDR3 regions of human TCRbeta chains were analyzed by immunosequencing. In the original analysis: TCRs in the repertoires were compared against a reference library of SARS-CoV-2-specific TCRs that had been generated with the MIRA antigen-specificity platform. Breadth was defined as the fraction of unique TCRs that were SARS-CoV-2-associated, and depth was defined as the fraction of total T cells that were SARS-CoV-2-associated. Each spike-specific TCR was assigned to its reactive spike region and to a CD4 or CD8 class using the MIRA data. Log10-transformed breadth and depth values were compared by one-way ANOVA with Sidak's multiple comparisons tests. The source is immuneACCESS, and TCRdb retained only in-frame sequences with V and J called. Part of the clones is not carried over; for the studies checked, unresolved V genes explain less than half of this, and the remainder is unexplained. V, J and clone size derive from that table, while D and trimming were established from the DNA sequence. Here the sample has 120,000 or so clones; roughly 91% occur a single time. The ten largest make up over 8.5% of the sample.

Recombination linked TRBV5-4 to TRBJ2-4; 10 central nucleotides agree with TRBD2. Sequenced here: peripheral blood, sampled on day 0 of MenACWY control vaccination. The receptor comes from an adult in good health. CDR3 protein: CASSSTSGDIQYF. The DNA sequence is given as TGTGCCAGCAGCTCCACTAGCGGGGACATTCAGTACTTC.